The 17 T cell receptor beta chains in this list originate from one sample, sequenced in a study of CDR3 diversity in severe acne. TCRdb re-analysed the PCR reads in MiXCR, keeping a single row per CDR3 protein. The sample consists of about 84,000 distinct CDR3 sequences, over 40% of them appearing once. The sample consisted of blood. The origin of the receptors is a male donor in good health, without acne.

This chain joins TRBV19 and TRBJ1-3, with a tentative D call TRBD1 (6 bases). The CDR3 spans 14 residues. The germline V gene has CDR1 LNHDA and CDR2 SQIVND (reference sequence). V was cut by 7 bases and J by 0 bases, with 10 bases left in between. The CDR3, as DNA: TGTGCCAGTATGGCGGGGGCCTCTGGAAACACCATATATTTT. Protein product: CASMAGASGNTIYF. The full variable domain, in which reference TRBV19 and TRBJ1-3 provide the parts outside the CDR3, is DGGITQSPKYLFRKEGQNVTLSCEQNLNHDAMYWYRQDPGQGLRLIYYSQIVNDFQKGDIAEGYSVSREKKESFPLTVTSAQKNPTAFYLCASMAGASGNTIYFGEGSWLTVV.

As to this clonotype: The CDR3 does not close with the conserved phenylalanine or tryptophan, likely indicating a read error. The chain joins TRBV20-1 to TRBJ1-1; TRBD1 agrees at 8 bases. V was clipped by 2 bases and J by 3 bases; unmatched bases: 11. The CDR3 contains 16 residues. Germline V lookup: CDR1 DFQATT, CDR2 SNEGSKA (reference sequence). CDR3 region: CSARPAPGGLDTEAFS. CDR3 sequence (DNA): TGCAGTGCTAGACCAGCTCCAGGGGGCTTGGACACTGAAGCTTTCTCT.

The chain has TRBV24-1 and TRBJ2-7; 8 bases map to TRBD2. The CDR3 sequence is 15 residues long. Losses at the gene ends were 11 bases for V and 4 bases for J; bases not matched to a gene: 15. The germline CDR1 and CDR2 sequences are KGHDR and SFDVKD. The CDR3 loop is CASSVDASGSYEQYF. CDR3 DNA sequence: TGTGCCAGCAGCGTAGACGCTAGCGGGTCTTACGAGCAGTACTTC.

This chain joins TRBV29-1 and TRBJ2-7; 8 bases line up with TRBD2. Germline V gene lookup returns CDR1 SQVTM and CDR2 ANQGSEA. The CDR3 has 11 residues. J lost 5 bases, V lost 5 bases, and 2 bases had no gene match. CDR3 in DNA: TGCAGCGTTCACGGGGGGGACGAGCAGTACTTC. Protein product: CSVHGGDEQYF.

This clonotype occurred many times. The chain joins TRBV5-1 to TRBJ2-7; a weak D match, TRBD1 (6 bases). The germline V and J ends were trimmed by 1 base and 3 bases, with 11 bases remaining between them. CDR3 length equals 14 residues. Per the germline V gene, CDR1 is SGHRS and CDR2 is YFSETQ. The CDR3 here is CASSLTQGDYEQYF. In DNA, the CDR3 is TGCGCCAGCAGCTTGACACAGGGTGACTACGAGCAGTACTTC.

The rearrangement links TRBV9 to TRBJ2-3; a weak D match, TRBD2 (6 bases). V lost 3 bases and J 4 bases, leaving 18 bases between the germline ends. The germline V gene encodes CDR1 SGDLS and CDR2 YYNGEE. The CDR3 extends over 16 amino acids. The CDR3 region is CASSASGDPAADTQYF. As DNA, the CDR3 is TGTGCCAGCAGCGCCTCGGGAGATCCCGCCGCAGATACGCAGTATTTT.

This clonotype was picked up a small number of times. This chain connects TRBV10-3 to TRBJ2-7; D is unresolved. Germline lookup yields CDR1 ENHRY and CDR2 SYGVKD. The CDR3 totals 11 residues. V dropped 4 bases and J dropped 1 base, with 2 bases sitting between them. The CDR3 region is CAISGSYEQYF. DNA of the CDR3: TGTGCCATCAGTGGTTCCTACGAGCAGTACTTC.

This clonotype is medium-sized (0.01 to 0.1%) by share. The V gene is TRBV25-1, the J gene TRBJ2-1, with 8 bases matching TRBD1. Germline V gene lookup returns CDR1 MGHDK and CDR2 SYGVNS. V was pared by 4 bases and J by 6 bases, with 5 bases of the junction left unmatched. CDR3 length equals 14 residues. The chain's CDR3 is CASSGQGASNEQFF. The CDR3 DNA sequence: TGTGCCAGCAGTGGCCAGGGGGCGAGCAATGAGCAGTTCTTC. Supplemented by reference TRBV25-1 and TRBJ2-1, the full variable domain reads EADIYQTPRYLVIGTGKKITLECSQTMGHDKMYWYQQDPGMELHLIHYSYGVNSTEKGDLSSESTVSRIRTEHFPLTLESARPSHTSQYLCASSGQGASNEQFFGPGTRLTVL.

By sample fraction, this clonotype is medium-sized. The V gene is TRBV10-3, the J gene TRBJ2-3; 7 nucleotides agree with TRBD2. There are 14 residues in the CDR3. Germline V gives CDR1 ENHRY, CDR2 SYGVKD. With V trimmed by 4 bases and J by 1 base, 2 bases remained unmatched. CDR3 nucleotides: TGTGCCATCAGTGGCGGGGGAGGCACAGATACGCAGTATTTT. Translation: CAISGGGGTDTQYF.

Notes on this clonotype: At one end the junction does not follow the germline gene, possibly because of a read error. J is TRBJ2-5 and V is TRBV7-2; D is unclear. The CDR3 is 13 amino acids. Germline V gives CDR1 SGHTA, CDR2 FQGNSA. CDR3 coding DNA: TGTGCCAGCAGCTTAGACACGGTTTATGACCAGCACTTC. It specifies CASSLDTVYDQHF.

The chain links TRBV29-1 to TRBJ1-1, with 10 bases that match TRBD1. Germline V gene lookup returns CDR1 SQVTM and CDR2 ANQGSEA. This CDR3 contains 15 residues. This CDR3 is CSAYRDRGLNTEAFF. CDR3 DNA: TGCAGTGCCTACCGGGACAGGGGCCTGAACACTGAAGCTTTCTTT.

This clonotype was seen repeatedly, ten times or more. The CDR3 protein is CASSSQGLAAYNEQFF. The CDR3 DNA sequence: TGTGCCAGCAGCTCCCAAGGGCTAGCGGCTTACAATGAGCAGTTCTTC. V gene TRBV11-2 combines with J gene TRBJ2-1; 7 bases are a match to TRBD2. CDR3 length: 16 residues. Looked up from germline, CDR1 is SGHAT and CDR2 is FQNNGV. J lost 4 bases, V lost 4 bases, and 10 bases had no gene match.

The table lists this clonotype with a few counts. This chain uses TRBV25-1 with TRBJ2-7; the D call may be TRBD1 or TRBD2 (5 bases each). Trimming cost V 1 base and J 3 bases, with 10 bases left between them. Germline V gene data show CDR1 as MGHDK and CDR2 as SYGVNS. The CDR3 spans 14 residues. The CDR3 nucleotides read TGTGCCAGCAGTGAATGGGGGTCCTACTACGAGCAGTACTTC. It specifies CASSEWGSYYEQYF.

On this clonotype: An end of the junction differs from the germline gene, which may be a read error. J is TRBJ2-5 and V is TRBV5-1; 7 bases match TRBD2. Per the germline V gene, CDR1 is SGHRS and CDR2 is YFSETQ. CDR3 length equals 14 residues. CDR3 amino acids: CASSFTTFREAQCF. CDR3 DNA sequence: TGCGCCAGCAGCTTCACCACCTTTCGGGAGGCCCAGTGCTTC.

This clonotype has a handful of counts. V and J are TRBV30 and TRBJ1-4, with no clear D. Trimming removed 1 base at V and 8 bases at J, with 14 bases between. Per germline, CDR1 GTSNPN and CDR2 SVGIG (reference sequence). The CDR3 consists of 14 residues. This CDR3 is CAWSAPATREKLFF. As DNA, the CDR3 is TGTGCCTGGAGTGCACCAGCTACAAGAGAAAAACTGTTTTTT.

This chain uses TRBV20-1 with TRBJ2-5; TRBD2 matches 7 bases. The CDR3 totals 14 residues. V trimming: 0 bases; J trimming: 5 bases; junction bases outside the gene matches: 6. Per germline, CDR1 DFQATT and CDR2 SNEGSKA (reference sequence). The CDR3 DNA reads as TGCAGTGCTAGAGAAGCGGGACGGGACGAGACCCAGTACTTC. This sequence encodes CSAREAGRDETQYF.

This clonotype was observed a few times. V usage is TRBV7-2 and J usage is TRBJ1-1, with 11 bases aligning to TRBD1. This CDR3 has 19 residues. V was pared by 2 bases and J by 0 bases, with 11 bases of the junction left unmatched. CDR1 is SGHTA, CDR2 FQGNSA, per germline. The CDR3 protein is CASSLLPGTGGEMNTEAFF. The CDR3 DNA sequence: TGTGCCAGCAGCTTACTACCCGGGACAGGGGGGGAAATGAACACTGAAGCTTTCTTT.